This T cell receptor beta chain was obtained from a study of T cell changes during pregnancy in multiple sclerosis. The germline V gene encodes CDR1 MGHRA and CDR2 YSYEKL. Trimming removed 4 bases from V and 5 bases from J; junction bases left unmatched: 12. The CDR3 length is 16 residues. Some clones are missing from TCRdb's copy, which holds only in-frame ones; the method was immunoSEQ multiplex PCR. This table holds tens of thousands of clones, roughly 92% found once. This rearrangement joins TRBV4-1 to TRBJ2-5, with 8 positions matching TRBD1. The TCR sequence derives from a female donor with multiple sclerosis, enrolled in a pregnancy study. Material: peripheral blood, obtained in the second trimester of pregnancy. CDR3 sequence reads: CASSPGTGGPWETQYF. For the CDR3, the DNA is TGCGCCAGCAGCCCCGGGACAGGCGGCCCGTGGGAGACCCAGTACTTC.